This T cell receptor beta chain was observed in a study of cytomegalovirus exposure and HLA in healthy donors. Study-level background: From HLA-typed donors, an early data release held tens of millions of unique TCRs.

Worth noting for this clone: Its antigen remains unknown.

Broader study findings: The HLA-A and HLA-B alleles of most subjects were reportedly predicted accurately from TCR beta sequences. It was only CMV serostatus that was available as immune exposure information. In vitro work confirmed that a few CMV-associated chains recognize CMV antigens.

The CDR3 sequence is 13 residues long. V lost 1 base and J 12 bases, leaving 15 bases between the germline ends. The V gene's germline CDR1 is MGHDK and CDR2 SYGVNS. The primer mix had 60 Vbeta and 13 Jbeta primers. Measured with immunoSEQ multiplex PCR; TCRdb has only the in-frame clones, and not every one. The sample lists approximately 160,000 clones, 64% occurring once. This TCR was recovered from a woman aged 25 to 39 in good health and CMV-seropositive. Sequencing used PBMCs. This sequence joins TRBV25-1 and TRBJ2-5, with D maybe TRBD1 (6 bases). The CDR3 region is CASSESPQGIKYF. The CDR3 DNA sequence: TGTGCCAGCAGTGAATCCCCCCAGGGGATCAAGTACTTC.